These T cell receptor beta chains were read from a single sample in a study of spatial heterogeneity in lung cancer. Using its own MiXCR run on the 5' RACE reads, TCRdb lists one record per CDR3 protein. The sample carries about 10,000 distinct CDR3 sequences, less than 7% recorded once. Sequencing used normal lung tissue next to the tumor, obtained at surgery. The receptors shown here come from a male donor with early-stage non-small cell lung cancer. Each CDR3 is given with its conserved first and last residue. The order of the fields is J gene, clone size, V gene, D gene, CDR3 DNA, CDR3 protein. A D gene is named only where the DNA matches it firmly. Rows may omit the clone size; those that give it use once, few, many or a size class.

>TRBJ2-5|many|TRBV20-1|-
TGCAGTGCTAGGCAAGAGACCCAGTACTTC
CSARQETQYF
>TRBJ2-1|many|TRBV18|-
TGTGCCAGCTCACCTCGACAGCCAGAGCAGTTCTTC
CASSPRQPEQFF
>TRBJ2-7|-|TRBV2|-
TGTGCCAGCGGTGCAGGGTGGTCCGAGCAGTACTTC
CASGAGWSEQYF
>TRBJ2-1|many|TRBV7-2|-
TGTGCCAGCAGCCAGGGGGGCCCATACAATGAGCAGTTCTTC
CASSQGGPYNEQFF
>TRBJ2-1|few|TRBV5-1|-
TGCGCCAGCAGTCGAACTAGCCGTGGTGAGCAGTTCTTC
CASSRTSRGEQFF
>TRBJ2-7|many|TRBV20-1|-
TGCAGTGCGAGCAGCTATAGCTCCTACGAGCAGTACTTC
CSASSYSSYEQYF
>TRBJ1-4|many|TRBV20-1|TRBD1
TGCAGTGCTAGAGGGGACAGGGCCACCCAAAGGGGTGAAAAACTGTTTTTT
CSARGDRATQRGEKLFF
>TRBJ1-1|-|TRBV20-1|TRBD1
TGCAGTGCAACCGACAGGGGGAACACTGAAGCTTTCTTT
CSATDRGNTEAFF
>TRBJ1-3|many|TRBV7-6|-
TGTGCCAGCAGCTTATCGCAGGGTGGTGGAAACACCATATATTTT
CASSLSQGGGNTIYF
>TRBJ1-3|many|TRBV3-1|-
TGTGCCAGCAGCCAAGCAAGCTCTGGAAACACCATATATTTT
CASSQASSGNTIYF
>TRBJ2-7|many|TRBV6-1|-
TGTGCCAGCAGTACGGGACTGGAGGGATCCGAGCAGTACTTC
CASSTGLEGSEQYF
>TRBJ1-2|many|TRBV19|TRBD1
TGTGCCAGTAGTACCGGTAATGTGGGACAGGGGTCTCTCTATGGCTACACCTTC
CASSTGNVGQGSLYGYTF
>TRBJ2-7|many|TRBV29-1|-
TGCAGCGTTGACTGGGGCGGCAGCCGGGGCGAGCAGTACTTC
CSVDWGGSRGEQYF
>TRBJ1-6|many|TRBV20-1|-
TGCAGTGCTAGAGAGGCGGGACTAACTGAACGTTCACCCCTCCACTTT
CSAREAGLTERSPLHF
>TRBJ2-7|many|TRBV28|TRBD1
TGTGCCAGCAGTTTATACAGGGGTTACGAGCAGTACTTC
CASSLYRGYEQYF
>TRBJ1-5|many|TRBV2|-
TGTGCCAGCAGTCCAATGCGAGCGTCCCCCCAGCATTTT
CASSPMRASPQHF
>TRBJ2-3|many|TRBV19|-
TGTGCCAGTAGGTATGCAAGCACAGATACGCAGTATTTT
CASRYASTDTQYF
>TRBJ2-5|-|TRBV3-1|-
TGTGCCAGCAGCCAAGTTCGGGCCAACAGGCAAGAGACCCAGTACTTC
CASSQVRANRQETQYF
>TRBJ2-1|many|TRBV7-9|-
TGTGCCAGCAGCCCGGCGGGATACAATGAGCAGTTCTTC
CASSPAGYNEQFF
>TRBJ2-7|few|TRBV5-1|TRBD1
TGCGCCAGCAGGGCAGGGGGAAGCGAGCAGTACTTC
CASRAGGSEQYF
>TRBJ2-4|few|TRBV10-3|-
TGTGCCATCAGTGAAATGACGGGGGAGGCCAAAAACATTCAGTACTTC
CAISEMTGEAKNIQYF
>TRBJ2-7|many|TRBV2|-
TGTGCCAGCAGGGATCCCGGGACAATGTACGAGCAGTACTTC
CASRDPGTMYEQYF
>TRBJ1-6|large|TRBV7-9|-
TGTGCGGTGGAGGGCGAGTCTGGAAGATCACCCCTCCACTTT
CAVEGESGRSPLHF
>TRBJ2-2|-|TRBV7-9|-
TGTGCCAGCAGCCCTGTCCGCGCCATCACCGGGGAGCTGTTTTTT
CASSPVRAITGELFF
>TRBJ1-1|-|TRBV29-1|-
TGCAGCGTTGGACTAGACAGAGCTAATGAAGCTTTCTTT
CSVGLDRANEAFF
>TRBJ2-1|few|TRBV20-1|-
TGCAGTGTTAGCGGGCCCCAGGGGGTCGGCAATGAGCAGTTCTTC
CSVSGPQGVGNEQFF
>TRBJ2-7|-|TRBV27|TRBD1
TGTGCCACCCGGGACAGGGCAACGGAGGAGCAGTACTTC
CATRDRATEEQYF
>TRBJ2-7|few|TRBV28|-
TGTGCCAGCAGTTTAACCCAGGGGCCAAGCGAGCAGTACTTC
CASSLTQGPSEQYF
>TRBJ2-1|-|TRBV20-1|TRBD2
TGCAGTGCCCCCGGGGTGGCGGGGGGAGGTGAGCAGTTCTTC
CSAPGVAGGGEQFF
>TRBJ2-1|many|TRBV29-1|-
TGCAGCGTTGGGGCAGTGGGGGCTGGCAATGAGCAGTTCTTC
CSVGAVGAGNEQFF
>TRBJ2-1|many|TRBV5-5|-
TGTGCCAGCAGCTTTGACTCCCCAAGTGCCCGGTTCTTC
CASSFDSPSARFF
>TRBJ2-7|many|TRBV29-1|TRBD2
TGCAGCGTGGGGGGAGCGGGACCCTACGAGCAGTACTTC
CSVGGAGPYEQYF
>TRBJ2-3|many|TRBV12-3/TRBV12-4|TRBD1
TGTGCCAGCAGTTCATACCCCGGGACAGGGACAGATACGCAGTATTTT
CASSSYPGTGTDTQYF
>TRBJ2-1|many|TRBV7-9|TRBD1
TGTGCCAGCAGCCCGGGACAGGGTCACGGTGAGCAGTTCTTC
CASSPGQGHGEQFF
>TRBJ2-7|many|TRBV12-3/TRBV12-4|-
TGTGCCAGCAGCCCCATGGGGGCAGGGCTTGGCGAGCAGTACTTC
CASSPMGAGLGEQYF
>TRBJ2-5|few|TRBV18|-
TGTGCCAGCTCACCAGGTCTCCAAGAGACCCAGTACTTC
CASSPGLQETQYF
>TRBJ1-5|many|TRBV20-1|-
TGCAGTGCTAGGCGGAGTAGCAATCAGCCCCAGCATTTT
CSARRSSNQPQHF
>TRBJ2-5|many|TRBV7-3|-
TGTGCCAGCAGCCGATATTTACAAGAGACCCAGTACTTC
CASSRYLQETQYF
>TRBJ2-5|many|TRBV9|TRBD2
TGTGCCAGCAGCACGGGACTAGCAGGATCGATAGGAGAGACCCAGTACTTC
CASSTGLAGSIGETQYF
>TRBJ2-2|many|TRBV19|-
TGTGCCAGTAGGGGCTGGACGGACACCGGGGAGCTGTTTTTT
CASRGWTDTGELFF
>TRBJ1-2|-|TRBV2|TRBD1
TGTGCCAGCAGATGGGACAGCCGCTACACCTTC
CASRWDSRYTF
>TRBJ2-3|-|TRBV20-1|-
TGCAGTGCTGATGTCAGCACAGATACGCAGTATTTT
CSADVSTDTQYF
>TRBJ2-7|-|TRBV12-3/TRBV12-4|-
TGTGCCAGCAGTTTAGGGGCAGCCTCCTACGAGCAGTACTTC
CASSLGAASYEQYF
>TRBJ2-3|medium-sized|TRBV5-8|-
TGTGCCAGCAGCTTGTACAGTGGCCATACGCAGTATTTT
CASSLYSGHTQYF
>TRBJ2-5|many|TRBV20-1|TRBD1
TGCAGTGCTATGTCCGGGACAGGGGCCGAGACCCAGTACTTC
CSAMSGTGAETQYF
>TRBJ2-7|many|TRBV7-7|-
TGTGCCAGCAGCCCGGACTCGGCCTCCTACGAGCAGTACTTC
CASSPDSASYEQYF
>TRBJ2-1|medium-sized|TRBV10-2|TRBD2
TGCGCCAGCAGTGGCAGCGGGAGCGGCAATGAGCAGTTCTTC
CASSGSGSGNEQFF
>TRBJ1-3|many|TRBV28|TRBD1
TGTGCCAGCAGTTCATGGACAGGGCGGAGCGGAAACACCATATATTTT
CASSSWTGRSGNTIYF
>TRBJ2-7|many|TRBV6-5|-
TGTGCCAGCAGTTCAGGACGGCTAAGGGAGCAGTACTTC
CASSSGRLREQYF
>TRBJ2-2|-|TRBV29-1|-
TGCAGCGTTGAAGTGGGAAGGGGGGAAACCGGGGAGCTGTTTTTT
CSVEVGRGETGELFF
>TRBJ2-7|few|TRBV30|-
TGTGCCTGGACCCTCCCCCTGGCTTCCGAGCAGTACTTC
CAWTLPLASEQYF
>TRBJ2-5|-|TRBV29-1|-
TGCAGCGTTGCACAGATTCAAGAGACCCAGTACTTC
CSVAQIQETQYF